This T cell receptor beta chain was captured by sequencing in a study of regulatory T cells in long-lasting Graves disease. Notes on the study in general: The study found TRBV28, TRBJ1-2 and TRBJ2-5 favored in persistent disease.

iRepertoire HTBI primers and Arm-PCR of CDR3 regions built TCR beta libraries. TCRdb reprocessed the multiplex PCR reads with MiXCR, giving one entry per CDR3 protein. Counted here are roughly 520,000 distinct CDR3 sequences, 12% occurring once; the ten biggest clones make up roughly 8.9%. This clonotype has a count of ten or more. What it binds is not known. Trimming removed 8 bases at V and 2 bases at J, with 17 bases between. The length of the CDR3 is 15 residues. The germline gives CDR1 MNHEY, CDR2 SVGEGT. Noted time point: newly diagnosed GD, antithyroid drugs for less than 3 months. The TCR library was made from RNA extracted from PBMCs. In addition, the sample was reused for a study of T cells in Graves' hyperthyroidism and ophthalmopathy.

This TCR was recovered from a woman in her 30s with Graves disease. Sequenced material: peripheral blood mononuclear cells (PBMCs), taken at new diagnosis, from a patient treated with antithyroid drugs. This chain joins TRBV6-2 or TRBV6-3 and TRBJ2-3; D is ambiguous. The CDR3 sequence is CASAEPPLSTDTQYF. CDR3 nucleotides: TGTGCCAGCGCCGAGCCTCCACTATCCACAGATACGCAGTATTTT.